Each of the 32 T cell receptor beta chains below was sequenced from the same sample in a study of blood T cell repertoires in COVID-19. Clones were sequenced by immunoSEQ multiplex PCR, and TCRdb holds only the in-frame ones, with some missing. Of roughly 59,000 clones in the sample, 60% to 80% were seen once. Material for sequencing was peripheral blood. The receptor source for this set is a man older than 75 with acute or convalescent COVID-19.

The chain carries TRBV6-1 and TRBJ2-1, with TRBD2 matching 9 bases. The CDR3 is 15 residues long. Germline V gives CDR1 MNHNS, CDR2 SASEGT. The junction had 5 bases not matched to a gene; V was cut back by 3 bases and J by 5 bases. The CDR3 protein is CASSDRASGNNEQFF. Written as DNA, the CDR3 is TGTGCCAGCAGTGACCGGGCTAGCGGGAACAATGAGCAGTTCTTC.

The chain couples TRBV9 to TRBJ1-2; D is unclear. CDR1 and CDR2 (germline): SGDLS, YYNGEE. This CDR3 region has 12 residues. Trimming shortened V by 0 bases and J by 4 bases, and 4 bases separated the two germline ends. CDR3 amino acids: CASSVDSYGYTF. Here the CDR3 DNA reads TGTGCCAGCAGCGTAGACAGCTATGGCTACACCTTC.

The V call is TRBV19, the J call TRBJ2-4; D might be TRBD1 (6 bases). The CDR3 length is 15 residues. Germline CDR1 is LNHDA and CDR2 is SQIVND (reference sequence). V was pared by 3 bases and J by 1 base, with 10 bases between. This CDR3 reads CASSIEQGAKNIQYF. CDR3 DNA: TGTGCCAGTAGTATTGAGCAGGGGGCCAAAAACATTCAGTACTTC.

This clone occurred a few times. CDR3 sequence reads: CASSPGGTSAYNEQFF. CDR3 DNA sequence: TGTGCCAGCAGTCCAGGGGGGACTAGCGCATACAATGAGCAGTTCTTC. The chain uses TRBV28 and TRBJ2-1; 10 positions match TRBD2. The CDR3 runs 16 residues. Germline CDR1 and CDR2: MDHEN and SYDVKM. V trimming: 5 bases; J trimming: 4 bases; junction bases outside the gene matches: 8.

This chain links TRBV20-1 with TRBJ2-3, with D maybe TRBD1 (5 bases). Trimming took 3 bases from V and 2 from J, leaving 12 bases between them. Germline V CDR1 and CDR2: DFQATT, SNEGSKA (reference sequence). The CDR3 runs 14 residues. In DNA form, the CDR3 reads TGCAGTGCTAGTGGGCAGACAGACACAGATACGCAGTATTTT. Translating it yields CSASGQTDTDTQYF.

The V gene is TRBV6-6, the J gene TRBJ1-4; D perhaps matches TRBD1 (6 bases). V shed 4 bases and J shed 5 bases, with 17 bases lying between them. The V gene's germline CDR1 is MNHNY and CDR2 SVGAGI (reference sequence). The CDR3 runs to 16 residues. CDR3 DNA sequence: TGTGCCAGCAGTTCGATCGGTGGCAGGGGCAATGAAAAACTGTTTTTT. Translated, it gives CASSSIGGRGNEKLFF.

The genes are TRBV6-5 and TRBJ1-2; tentative D call: TRBD1 (5 bases). Germline V CDR1 and CDR2: MNHEY, SVGAGI. The CDR3 has 12 residues. The germline V and J ends were trimmed by 4 bases and 8 bases, with 11 bases remaining between them. CDR3 DNA: TGTGCCAGCAGTTTAGGGGTTGAGGGCTACACCTTC. This gives the protein CASSLGVEGYTF.

This chain connects TRBV3-1 (or the pseudogene TRBV3-2) to TRBJ2-1; the D gene is possibly TRBD2 (6 bases). CDR3 length: 17 amino acids. Germline CDR1 LGHDT, CDR2 YNNKEL (reference sequence). The V end lost 2 bases, the J end lost 0 bases, and 14 bases lay between the germline ends. Here the CDR3 DNA reads TGTGCCAGCAGCCAAATGTCGGAGGGGAGCTCCTACAATGAGCAGTTCTTC. This encodes CASSQMSEGSSYNEQFF.

The chain uses TRBV12-5 and TRBJ2-1; weak D call: TRBD1 (8 bases). This CDR3 has 16 residues. Trimming shortened V by 1 base and J by 6 bases, and 16 bases separated the two germline ends. Germline V lookup: CDR1 LGHNT, CDR2 FRNRAP. CDR3 sequence: CASGLAQGGPANEQFF. The CDR3 DNA sequence: TGTGCTAGTGGTTTGGCACAGGGGGGGCCAGCCAATGAGCAGTTCTTC.

By sample share, this clone is medium-sized. The rearrangement joins TRBV5-1 to TRBJ1-6, with TRBD1 matching 7 bases. CDR1 SGHRS and CDR2 YFSETQ come from the germline V gene. The J segment lost 5 bases and the V segment lost 2 bases, leaving 4 bases of the junction unmatched. The CDR3 is 15 amino acids. CDR3 bases: TGCGCCAGCAGCTTTTCAGGGGGAAATAATTCACCCCTCCACTTT. Encoded protein: CASSFSGGNNSPLHF.

The gene calls are TRBV28 and TRBJ2-1, with 9 positions matching TRBD2. Per the germline V gene, CDR1 is MDHEN and CDR2 is SYDVKM. The J segment lost 9 bases and the V segment lost 5 bases, leaving 2 bases of the junction unmatched. The CDR3 covers 12 residues. CDR3 sequence: CASSLSGGEQFF. Written as DNA, the CDR3 is TGTGCCAGCAGTCTTAGCGGGGGTGAGCAGTTCTTC.

The rearrangement links TRBV2 to TRBJ1-1; D is undetermined. V lost 3 bases, J lost 10 bases, and 9 bases lay in between. CDR3 length: 11 amino acids. CDR1 and CDR2 from the germline V gene are SNHLY and FYNNEI. CDR3 nucleotides: TGTGCCAGCAGTGAGTTGGGGAGAGCTTTCTTT. It translates to CASSELGRAFF.

This clone showed up just once. The chain recombines TRBV5-1 with TRBJ2-5; 8 bases fit TRBD1. This CDR3 has 14 residues. The germline gives CDR1 SGHRS, CDR2 YFSETQ. V trimming: 1 base; J trimming: 5 bases; junction bases outside the gene matches: 4. CDR3 coding DNA: TGCGCCAGCAGCTTGACAGGGGGACGGGAGACCCAGTACTTC. It yields the protein CASSLTGGRETQYF.

The J gene is TRBJ1-5, the V gene TRBV19; TRBD1 agrees at 7 bases. Trimming at V came to 2 bases and at J to 6 bases, leaving 13 bases not matched to a gene. CDR1 and CDR2 from the germline V gene are LNHDA and SQIVND (reference sequence). CDR3 length: 17 amino acids. CDR3: CASSITGTDLFSQPQHF. CDR3 DNA sequence: TGTGCCAGTAGTATAACAGGGACAGACTTATTTAGTCAGCCCCAGCATTTT.

This chain links TRBV5-4 with TRBJ2-2, with TRBD1 as a possible D gene (7 bases). V dropped 5 bases and J dropped 4 bases, with 15 bases sitting between them. The CDR3 length is 15 residues. Germline CDR1 is SGHNT and CDR2 is YYREEE (reference sequence). The CDR3 sequence is CASRTGTSGTGELFF. CDR3 nucleotides: TGTGCCAGCAGGACAGGGACTTCGGGCACCGGGGAGCTGTTTTTT.

The chain links TRBV18 to TRBJ2-2; D is perhaps TRBD2 (5 bases). The CDR3 is 16 residues long. The germline V and J ends were trimmed by 0 bases and 1 base, with 9 bases remaining between them. Germline V CDR1 and CDR2: KGHSH, LQKENI. CDR3 protein: CASSPPIGRNTGELFF. The CDR3 DNA is TGTGCCAGCTCACCACCGATAGGGAGGAACACCGGGGAGCTGTTTTTT. The full variable domain, completed using reference TRBV18 and TRBJ2-2, is NAGVMQNPRHLVRRRGQEARLRCSPMKGHSHVYWYRQLPEEGLKFMVYLQKENIIDESGMPKERFSAEFPKEGPSILRIQQVVRGDSAAYFCASSPPIGRNTGELFFGEGSRLTVL.

This clone was detected once. The junction shows a germline mismatch at one end, possibly a read error. V gene TRBV6-5 combines with J gene TRBJ2-7; 7 positions agree with TRBD1. This CDR3 comprises 13 residues. Germline V gene lookup returns CDR1 MNHEY and CDR2 SVGAGI. The CDR3 nucleotides are TGTGTCAGCAGTCTGGGACAGACCTACGAGCAGTACTTC. Translation: CVSSLGQTYEQYF.

This chain links TRBV7-2 with TRBJ1-2; 8 nucleotides align to TRBD1. The length of the CDR3 is 14 residues. In germline, CDR1 is SGHTA, CDR2 FQGNSA. The J segment lost 4 bases and the V segment lost 5 bases, leaving 6 bases of the junction unmatched. The CDR3 DNA is TGTGCCAGCAGCGAGGACAGGGTCTCCTATGGCTACACCTTC. Translation: CASSEDRVSYGYTF.

This sequence joins TRBV7-2 and TRBJ2-7, with D possibly TRBD2 on 6 matching bases. Germline values: CDR1 SGHTA, CDR2 FQGNSA. The V end lost 6 bases, the J end lost 5 bases, and 20 bases lay between the germline ends. The CDR3 has 15 residues. CDR3 in amino acids: CASRPRLRERNEQYF. Here the CDR3 DNA reads TGTGCCAGCAGACCCCGGTTACGGGAGAGGAACGAGCAGTACTTC. The complete variable domain, with remaining parts taken from reference TRBV7-2 and TRBJ2-7, reads GAGVSQSPSNKVTEKGKDVELRCDPISGHTALYWYRQSLGQGLEFLIYFQGNSAPDKSGLPSDRFSAERTGGSVSTLTIQRTQQEDSAVYLCASRPRLRERNEQYFGPGTRLTVT.

The genes are TRBV29-1 and TRBJ2-3, with TRBD1 as a possible D gene (5 bases). Germline V gene data show CDR1 as SQVTM and CDR2 as ANQGSEA. Trimming stripped 1 base from V and 1 base from J, with 6 bases between. The CDR3 is 13 amino acids. CDR3 protein: CSVEVQGTDTQYF. The CDR3 DNA reads TGCAGCGTTGAAGTACAGGGCACAGATACGCAGTATTTT.

The chain joins TRBV12-5 to TRBJ2-3, with D hard to call. The V gene lost 5 bases and the J gene lost 6 bases, with 9 bases spanning the gap. Germline V gene sequence: CDR1 LGHNT, CDR2 FRNRAP. The CDR3 totals 12 residues. For the CDR3, the DNA is TGTGCTAGTGGTCCCCGAGTTGATACGCAGTATTTT. Amino acid sequence: CASGPRVDTQYF.

J is TRBJ2-7 and V is TRBV15, with TRBD1 matching over 8 bases. J lost 7 bases, V lost 0 bases, and 8 bases had no gene match. The V gene's germline CDR1 is LNHNV and CDR2 YYDKDF (reference sequence). This CDR3 comprises 15 residues. As DNA, the CDR3 is TGTGCCACCAGCAGAGATTTCAACTACAGGGGGGAGCAGTACTTC. It specifies CATSRDFNYRGEQYF.

The CDR3 spells CASSLGGQGSQPQHF. CDR3 sequence (DNA): TGTGCCAGCAGCTTAGGAGGACAGGGGAGTCAGCCCCAGCATTTT. The chain carries TRBV7-9 and TRBJ1-5, with 9 positions matching TRBD1. CDR1 is SEHNR and CDR2 is FQNEAQ in the germline V gene (reference sequence). After removal of 1 base from V and 6 bases from J, the junction contained 4 bases not matched to a gene. This CDR3 is 15 amino acids long.

The chain couples TRBV10-3 to TRBJ2-6; 9 bases are shared with TRBD1. J was trimmed by 0 bases and V by 2 bases; bases with no gene match: 5. The CDR3 has 18 residues. Germline V CDR1 and CDR2: ENHRY, SYGVKD. DNA of the CDR3: TGTGCCATCAGTGAGCCGGGACAGGGCGTCTCTGGGGCCAACGTCCTGACTTTC. Its translation is CAISEPGQGVSGANVLTF.

The chain has TRBV18 and TRBJ2-3; weak D call: TRBD1 (6 bases). This CDR3 is 17 amino acids long. Trimming stripped 3 bases from V and 1 base from J, with 17 bases between. Germline CDR1 reads KGHSH; CDR2 reads LQKENI. In DNA, the CDR3 is TGTGCCAGCTCACCTAATTGGCAGGGGCGAGGCACAGATACGCAGTATTTT. Protein product: CASSPNWQGRGTDTQYF.

This chain links TRBV19 with TRBJ2-5; D might be TRBD2 (6 bases). The CDR3 runs 16 residues. Germline CDR1 reads LNHDA; CDR2 reads SQIVND (reference sequence). V was trimmed by 6 bases and J by 5 bases, leaving 22 bases between them. CDR3 coding DNA: TGTGCCAGTAGCCCAGACCGTCGACTAGTCGGTGAGACCCAGTACTTC. Its protein product is CASSPDRRLVGETQYF.

The V and J genes are TRBV5-6 and TRBJ2-1, with TRBD1 matching 8 bases. There are 14 residues in the CDR3. V trimming: 4 bases; J trimming: 5 bases; junction bases outside the gene matches: 5. Looked up from germline, CDR1 is SGHDT and CDR2 is YYEEEE. CDR3 loop: CASSPGQGHNEQFF. For the CDR3, the DNA is TGTGCCAGCAGCCCAGGACAGGGACACAATGAGCAGTTCTTC.

J is TRBJ1-1 and V is TRBV25-1; the D gene is possibly TRBD1 (5 bases). V was pared by 0 bases and J by 3 bases, with 14 bases between. This CDR3 contains 16 residues. Germline V gene data show CDR1 as MGHDK and CDR2 as SYGVNS. The CDR3 region is CASSEYRQGVDTEAFF. In DNA, the CDR3 is TGTGCCAGCAGTGAATATCGGCAGGGTGTGGACACTGAAGCTTTCTTT.

This chain joins TRBV14 and TRBJ2-2; 8 bases are shared with TRBD2. Per germline, CDR1 SGHDN and CDR2 FVKESK. CDR3 length equals 16 residues. J gave up 6 bases and V 5 bases, and 11 bases lay outside the gene matches. Here the CDR3 DNA reads TGTGCCAGCAGCTTCCGACTAGCGAGTACACCCGGGGAGCTGTTTTTT. Its translation is CASSFRLASTPGELFF.

The V gene is TRBV19, the J gene TRBJ2-7, with no clear D. The V gene lost 5 bases and the J gene lost 1 base, with 9 bases spanning the gap. This CDR3 has 13 residues. Germline V gene lookup returns CDR1 LNHDA and CDR2 SQIVND (reference sequence). CDR3 residues: CASSVAGSYEQYF. CDR3 nucleotide sequence: TGTGCCAGTAGTGTAGCCGGGTCCTACGAGCAGTACTTC.

The rearrangement joins TRBV21-1 to TRBJ2-7; the table's TRBD1 call for D was not verified on the DNA. TRBV21-1 is marked as a pseudogene. The CDR3 runs to 15 residues. CDR3 in amino acids: CASSKGQGKVYEQYF. The CDR3 DNA reads TGTGCCAGCAGCAAAGGGCAGGGGAAAGTCTACGAGCAGTACTTC.

The chain links TRBV15 to TRBJ2-2; D might be TRBD1 (6 bases). This CDR3 has 14 amino acids. Per germline, CDR1 LNHNV and CDR2 YYDKDF (reference sequence). With 0 bases removed from V and 5 bases from J, the gap between germline ends came to 7 bases. DNA for the CDR3: TGTGCCACCAGCAGAGATCAGGGGACCGGGGAGCTGTTTTTT. This codes for CATSRDQGTGELFF. The complete variable domain, with remaining parts taken from reference TRBV15 and TRBJ2-2, reads DAMVIQNPRYQVTQFGKPVTLSCSQTLNHNVMYWYQQKSSQAPKLLFHYYDKDFNNEADTPDNFQSRRPNTSFCFLDIRSPGLGDTAMYLCATSRDQGTGELFFGEGSRLTVL.